The clone carrying this T cell receptor beta chain was detected only a few times. The data belong to a study of human T cells and chemical hapten exposure. Via MiXCR, TCRdb re-called the RACE reads, giving one row per CDR3 protein. Of fewer than 300,000 distinct CDR3 sequences in the sample, about 9% were seen once. The V gene lost 3 bases and the J gene lost 4 bases, with 19 bases spanning the gap. The CDR3 sequence is 15 residues long. The germline CDR1 and CDR2 sequences are DFQATT and SNEGSKA (reference sequence). As to time point: pre-sensitization, week 0. As to treatment: therapeutic diphenylcyclopropenone sensitization with weekly scalp DPC.

V gene TRBV20-1 combines with J gene TRBJ2-7; tentatively, D is TRBD2 (7 bases). The sequenced sample was whole blood, obtained in connection with sensitization to the hapten diphenylcyclopropenone (DPC). This TCR was recovered from a woman in her forties with alopecia areata. Some clones in this sample may be carry-over from other donors' samples. The DNA for the CDR3 is TGCAGTGCTAGTGACGCTGTAGGGGGGGTATACGAGCAGTACTTC. It codes for CSASDAVGGVYEQYF.